The source of this T cell receptor beta chain is a study of T-cell reconstitution after alpha-beta-depleted transplantation in children. Study observations and caveats: Diversity and T-cell counts at one year after transplant derived mostly from new T cells. In patients about two months after transplant, alpha-beta T cells reportedly arose from several hundred expanded graft clones.

Turning to this clonotype: Its antigen is currently unknown.

V shed 5 bases, J shed 1 base, and the junction held 6 bases outside the gene matches. The CDR3 contains 17 residues. Germline V gene sequence: CDR1 SGHAT, CDR2 FQNNGV. A library of TCRbeta sequences, prepared with unique molecular identifiers, was generated. TCRdb called the PCR reads again in MiXCR, with one record for every CDR3 protein. Here the sample spans just over 200,000 distinct CDR3 sequences, 8.4% being singletons. The receptor was derived from a male patient between 2 and 10 years old who had a stem cell transplant for acute myeloid leukemia, so the T cells may come from the graft donor. This sample comprised PBMCs, mostly from graft donor cells, obtained 360 days after TCRalphabeta/CD19-depleted stem cell transplant. The V and J genes are TRBV11-2 and TRBJ2-1, with TRBD2 matching over 12 bases. CDR3 amino acids: CASSRPSGGVSYNEQFF. The DNA of the CDR3 is TGTGCCAGCAGCCGTCCTAGCGGGGGGGTTTCCTACAATGAGCAGTTCTTC.